This T cell receptor beta chain was sequenced for a study of cytomegalovirus exposure and HLA in healthy donors. With 60 Vbeta and 13 Jbeta primers, the PCR was carried out. Profiling relied on immunoSEQ multiplex PCR, and the TCRdb table lists in-frame clones only, not all of them. The repertoire holds around 150,000 clones, with around three quarters as singletons. The sequencing sample was made of PBMCs. The receptor comes from a man aged 25 to 45 in good health and CMV-seropositive.

CDR3 nucleotides: TGCGCCAGCAGCTTGGAGAGGAAAAGCACAGATACGCAGTATTTT. This codes for CASSLERKSTDTQYF. The chain carries TRBV5-1 and TRBJ2-3; D remains ambiguous. Germline V gene sequence: CDR1 SGHRS, CDR2 YFSETQ. This CDR3 is 15 amino acids long. V shed 0 bases and J shed 0 bases, with 8 bases lying between them.